This T cell receptor beta chain comes out of a study of blood T cell repertoires in COVID-19. The length of the CDR3 is 14 residues. The J segment lost 6 bases and the V segment lost 5 bases, leaving 8 bases of the junction unmatched. CDR1 is SGHTA and CDR2 is FQGTGA in the germline V gene. The assay was immunoSEQ multiplex PCR, and TCRdb's table has in-frame clones only and misses some. The sample lists 47,000 or so clones, 81% seen once, with approximately 20% in the top ten. This clone was found a few times. V is TRBV7-3 and J is TRBJ2-3, with TRBD1 identical over 7 bases. This receptor was taken from an elderly woman with COVID-19, enrolled during active disease. The sequenced material came from peripheral blood. The CDR3 bases are TGTGCCAGCAGCGCTGGGACAGCAGGGGATACGCAGTATTTT. Encoded protein: CASSAGTAGDTQYF.